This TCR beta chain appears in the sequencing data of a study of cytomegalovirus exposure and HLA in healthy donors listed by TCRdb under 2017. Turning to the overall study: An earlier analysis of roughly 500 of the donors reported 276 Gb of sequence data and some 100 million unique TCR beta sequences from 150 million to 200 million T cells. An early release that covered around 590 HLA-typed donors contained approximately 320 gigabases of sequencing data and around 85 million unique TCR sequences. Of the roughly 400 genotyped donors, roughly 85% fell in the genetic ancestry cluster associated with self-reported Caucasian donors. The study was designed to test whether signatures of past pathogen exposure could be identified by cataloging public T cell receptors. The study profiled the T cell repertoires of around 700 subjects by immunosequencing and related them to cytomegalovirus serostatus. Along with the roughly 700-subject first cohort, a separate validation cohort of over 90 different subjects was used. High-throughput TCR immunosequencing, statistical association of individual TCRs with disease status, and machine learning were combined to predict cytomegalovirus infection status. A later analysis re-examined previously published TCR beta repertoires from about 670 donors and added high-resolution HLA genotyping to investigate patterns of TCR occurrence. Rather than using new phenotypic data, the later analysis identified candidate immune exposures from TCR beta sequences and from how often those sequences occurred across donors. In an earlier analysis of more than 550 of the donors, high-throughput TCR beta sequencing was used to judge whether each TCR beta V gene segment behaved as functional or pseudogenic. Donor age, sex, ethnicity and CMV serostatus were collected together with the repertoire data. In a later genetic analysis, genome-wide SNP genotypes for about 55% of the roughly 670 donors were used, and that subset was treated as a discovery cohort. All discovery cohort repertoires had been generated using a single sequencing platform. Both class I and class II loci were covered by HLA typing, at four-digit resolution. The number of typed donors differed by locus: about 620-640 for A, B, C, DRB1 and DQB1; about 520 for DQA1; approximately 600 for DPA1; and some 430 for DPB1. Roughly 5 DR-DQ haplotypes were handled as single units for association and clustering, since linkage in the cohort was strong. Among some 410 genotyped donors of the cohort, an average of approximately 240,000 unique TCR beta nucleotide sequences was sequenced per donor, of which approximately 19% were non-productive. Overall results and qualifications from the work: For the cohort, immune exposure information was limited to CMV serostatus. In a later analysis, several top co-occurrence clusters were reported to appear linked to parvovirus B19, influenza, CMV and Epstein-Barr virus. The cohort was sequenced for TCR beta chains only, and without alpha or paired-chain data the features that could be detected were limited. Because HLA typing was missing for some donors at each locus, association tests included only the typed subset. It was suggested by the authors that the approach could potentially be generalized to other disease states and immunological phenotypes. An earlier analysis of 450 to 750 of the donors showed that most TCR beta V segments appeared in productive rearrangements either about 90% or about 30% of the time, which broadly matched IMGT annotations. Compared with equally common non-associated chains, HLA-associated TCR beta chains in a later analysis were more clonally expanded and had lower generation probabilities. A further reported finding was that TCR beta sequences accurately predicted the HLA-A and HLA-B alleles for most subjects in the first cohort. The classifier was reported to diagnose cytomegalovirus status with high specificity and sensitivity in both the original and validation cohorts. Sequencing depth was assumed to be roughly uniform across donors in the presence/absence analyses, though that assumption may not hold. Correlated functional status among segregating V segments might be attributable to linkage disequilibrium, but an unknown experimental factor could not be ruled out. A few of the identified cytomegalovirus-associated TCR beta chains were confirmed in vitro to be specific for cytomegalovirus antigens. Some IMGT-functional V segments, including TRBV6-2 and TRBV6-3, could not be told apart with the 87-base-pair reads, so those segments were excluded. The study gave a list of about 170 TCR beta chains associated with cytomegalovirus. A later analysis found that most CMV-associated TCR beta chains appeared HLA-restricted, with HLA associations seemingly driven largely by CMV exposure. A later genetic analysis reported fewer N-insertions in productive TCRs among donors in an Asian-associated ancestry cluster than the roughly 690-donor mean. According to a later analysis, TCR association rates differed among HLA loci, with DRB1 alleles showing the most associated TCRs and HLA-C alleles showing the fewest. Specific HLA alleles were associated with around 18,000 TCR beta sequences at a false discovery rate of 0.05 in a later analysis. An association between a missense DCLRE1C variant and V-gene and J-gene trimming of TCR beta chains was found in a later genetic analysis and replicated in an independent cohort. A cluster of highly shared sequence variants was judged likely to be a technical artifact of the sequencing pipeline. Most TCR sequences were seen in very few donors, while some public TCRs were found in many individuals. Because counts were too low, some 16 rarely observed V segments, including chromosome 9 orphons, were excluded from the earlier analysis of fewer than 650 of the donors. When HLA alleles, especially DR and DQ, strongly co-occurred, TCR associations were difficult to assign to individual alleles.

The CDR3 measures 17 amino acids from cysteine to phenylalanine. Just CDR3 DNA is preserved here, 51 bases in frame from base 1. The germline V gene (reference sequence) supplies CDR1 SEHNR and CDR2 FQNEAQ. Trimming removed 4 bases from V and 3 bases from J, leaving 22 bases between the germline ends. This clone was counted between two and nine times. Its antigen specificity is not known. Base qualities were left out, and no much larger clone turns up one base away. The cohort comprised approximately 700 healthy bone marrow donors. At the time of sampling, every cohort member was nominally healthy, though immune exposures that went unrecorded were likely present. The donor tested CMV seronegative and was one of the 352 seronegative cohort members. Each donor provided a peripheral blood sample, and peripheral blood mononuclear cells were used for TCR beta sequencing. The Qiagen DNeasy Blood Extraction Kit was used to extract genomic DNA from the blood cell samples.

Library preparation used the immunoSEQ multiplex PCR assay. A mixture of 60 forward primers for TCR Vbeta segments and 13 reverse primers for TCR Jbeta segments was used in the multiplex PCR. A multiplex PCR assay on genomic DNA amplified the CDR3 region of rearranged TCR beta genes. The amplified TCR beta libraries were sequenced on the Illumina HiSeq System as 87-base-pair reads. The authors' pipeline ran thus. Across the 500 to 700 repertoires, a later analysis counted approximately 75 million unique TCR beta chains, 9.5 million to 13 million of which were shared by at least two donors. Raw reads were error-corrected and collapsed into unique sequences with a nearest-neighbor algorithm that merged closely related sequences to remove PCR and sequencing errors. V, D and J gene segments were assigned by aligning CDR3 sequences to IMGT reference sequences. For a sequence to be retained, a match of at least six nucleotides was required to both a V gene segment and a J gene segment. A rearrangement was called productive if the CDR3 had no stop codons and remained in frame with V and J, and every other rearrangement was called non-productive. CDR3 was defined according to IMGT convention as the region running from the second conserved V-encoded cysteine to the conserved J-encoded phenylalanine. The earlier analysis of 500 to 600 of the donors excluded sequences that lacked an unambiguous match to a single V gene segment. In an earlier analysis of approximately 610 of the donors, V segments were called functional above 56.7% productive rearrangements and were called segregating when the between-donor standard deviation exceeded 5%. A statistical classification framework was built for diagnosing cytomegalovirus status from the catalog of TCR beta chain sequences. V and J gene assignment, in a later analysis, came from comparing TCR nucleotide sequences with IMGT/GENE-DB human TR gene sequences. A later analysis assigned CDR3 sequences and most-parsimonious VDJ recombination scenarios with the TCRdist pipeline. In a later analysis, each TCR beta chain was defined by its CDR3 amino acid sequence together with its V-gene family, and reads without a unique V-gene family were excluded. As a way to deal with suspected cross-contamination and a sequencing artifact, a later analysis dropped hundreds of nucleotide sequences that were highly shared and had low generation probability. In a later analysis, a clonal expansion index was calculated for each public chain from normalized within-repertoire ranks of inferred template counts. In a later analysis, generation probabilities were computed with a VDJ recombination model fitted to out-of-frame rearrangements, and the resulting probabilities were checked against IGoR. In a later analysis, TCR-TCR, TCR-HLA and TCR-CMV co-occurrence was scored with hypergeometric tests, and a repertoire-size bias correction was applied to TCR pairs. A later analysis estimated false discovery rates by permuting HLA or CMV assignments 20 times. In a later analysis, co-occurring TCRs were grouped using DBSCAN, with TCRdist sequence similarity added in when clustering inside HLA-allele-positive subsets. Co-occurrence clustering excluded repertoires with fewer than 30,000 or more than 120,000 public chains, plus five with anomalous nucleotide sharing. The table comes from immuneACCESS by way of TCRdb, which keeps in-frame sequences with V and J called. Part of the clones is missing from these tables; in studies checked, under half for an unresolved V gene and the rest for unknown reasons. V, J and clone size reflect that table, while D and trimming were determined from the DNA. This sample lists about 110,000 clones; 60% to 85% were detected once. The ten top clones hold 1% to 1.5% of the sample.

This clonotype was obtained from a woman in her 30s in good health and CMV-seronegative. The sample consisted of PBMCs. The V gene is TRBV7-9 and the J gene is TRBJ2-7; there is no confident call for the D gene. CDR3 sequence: CASSSPVGLLTHYEQYF. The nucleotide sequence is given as TGTGCCAGCAGCTCCCCCGTGGGCCTATTGACGCACTACGAGCAGTACTTC.